What follows are 9 T cell receptor beta chains derived from one specimen sequenced in a study of shared clonotypes between healthy human individuals. Produced via immunoSEQ multiplex PCR; TCRdb's table is partial and in-frame only. The sample contains some 650,000 clones, approximately 97% of which appear only once. The sequenced sample was naive CD4+ T cells sorted from blood. The subset is: CD45RA+ positively selected. These receptors were obtained from a woman in her twenties or thirties in good health.

The rearrangement uses TRBV7-3 and TRBJ1-1, with D tentatively TRBD1 (6 bases). From germline, CDR1 is SGHTA and CDR2 FQGTGA. The CDR3 runs to 14 residues. Trimming took off 8 bases at V and 0 bases at J, with 13 bases between the two ends. DNA of the CDR3: TGTGCCAGCGCCCAACAGGGCATGAACACTGAAGCTTTCTTT. This encodes CASAQQGMNTEAFF. Drawing the rest from reference TRBV7-3 and TRBJ1-1, the complete variable domain is GAGVSQTPSNKVTEKGKYVELRCDPISGHTALYWYRQSLGQGPEFLIYFQGTGAADDSGLPNDRFFAVRPEGSVSTLKIQRTERGDSAVYLCASAQQGMNTEAFFGQGTRLTVV.

The chain uses TRBV11-3 and TRBJ2-7; TRBD2 matches at 10 bases. V shed 4 bases, J shed 6 bases, and the junction held 3 bases outside the gene matches. The CDR3 length is 13 residues. Germline V lookup: CDR1 SGHNT, CDR2 YENEEA. The CDR3 loop is CASSYGTSAEQYF. In DNA form, the CDR3 reads TGTGCCAGCAGCTACGGGACTAGCGCCGAGCAGTACTTC.

The V call is TRBV5-1, the J call TRBJ2-7, with 10 nucleotides matching TRBD2. In germline, CDR1 is SGHRS, CDR2 YFSETQ. After removal of 4 bases from V and 3 bases from J, the junction contained 7 bases not matched to a gene. The CDR3 loop spans 15 amino acids. The CDR3 bases are TGCGCCAGCAGCGGTAGGACTAGCGGTAACTACGAGCAGTACTTC. Encoded protein: CASSGRTSGNYEQYF.

V and J are TRBV6-6 and TRBJ1-2, with 9 bases aligning to TRBD1. This CDR3 is built from 16 residues. V shed 2 bases and J 3 bases; nucleotides not matched to a gene: 7. Germline CDR1 is MNHNY and CDR2 is SVGAGI (reference sequence). The CDR3 region has the DNA TGTGCCAGCAGTTACGGGGGGACAGGGAGGGACTATGGCTACACCTTC. This translates into CASSYGGTGRDYGYTF.

V and J are TRBV5-1 and TRBJ1-3; possible D gene TRBD1, 5 bases. This CDR3 is 15 amino acids long. Per germline, CDR1 SGHRS and CDR2 YFSETQ. V lost 0 bases and J lost 4, with 11 bases in between. CDR3 coding DNA: TGCGCCAGCAGCTTGGCACAGGCGGCCGGAAACACCATATATTTT. Translated, it gives CASSLAQAAGNTIYF. Looking up the rest from reference TRBV5-1 and TRBJ1-3 gives the full variable domain: KAGVTQTPRYLIKTRGQQVTLSCSPISGHRSVSWYQQTPGQGLQFLFEYFSETQRNKGNFPGRFSGRQFSNSRSEMNVSTLELGDSALYLCASSLAQAAGNTIYFGEGSWLTVV.

The chain joins TRBV11-2 to TRBJ2-1, with no clear D. The CDR3 consists of 13 residues. V was cut by 3 bases and J by 4 bases, with 7 bases left in between. The germline gives CDR1 SGHAT, CDR2 FQNNGV. The CDR3 is CASSLASYNEQFF. Here the CDR3 DNA reads TGTGCCAGCAGCTTGGCCAGTTACAATGAGCAGTTCTTC.

J is TRBJ2-7 and V is TRBV18, with 12 bases fitting TRBD1. V dropped 0 bases and J dropped 2; count of bases not matched to a gene: 5. The CDR3 runs to 17 residues. Per germline, CDR1 KGHSH and CDR2 LQKENI. As DNA, the CDR3 is TGTGCCAGCTCACCACCGGGACAGGGGGCTGTACCCTACGAGCAGTACTTC. Residues: CASSPPGQGAVPYEQYF.

The V gene is TRBV19, the J gene TRBJ2-7; 7 nucleotides match TRBD1. Germline V gene data show CDR1 as LNHDA and CDR2 as SQIVND (reference sequence). V lost 5 bases to trimming and J lost 2 bases; unmatched junction nucleotides: 3. CDR3 length: 13 residues. The CDR3 is CASSGGQTYEQYF. In nucleotides, the CDR3 is TGTGCCAGTAGTGGGGGACAGACCTACGAGCAGTACTTC.

This clone showed up just once. The gene calls are TRBV9 and TRBJ2-1; 10 bases map to TRBD2. The CDR3 has 15 residues. The V gene's germline CDR1 is SGDLS and CDR2 YYNGEE. Germline trimming cut 1 base from V and 6 bases from J; bases unmatched to any gene: 4. The CDR3 DNA follows: TGTGCCAGCAGCGTAACTAGCGGGACGGTCAATGAGCAGTTCTTC. Amino acids: CASSVTSGTVNEQFF.